This passage covers 3 T cell receptor beta chains from one sample sequenced in a study of tumor and adjacent non-tumor tissue in lung cancer listed by TCRdb under 2018. Receptors were amplified or captured by multiplex PCR. Sequenced on an Illumina HiSeq 2500. TCRbeta libraries were built by three rounds of nested PCR using primers (Table S4), following protocols modified from ARM-PCR. TCRdb redid the processing of the public reads, applying fastp at Q25 and MiXCR, and retained in-frame beta chains. Rows matching on CDR3 protein sequence are summarized as one entry with the most common DNA and genes. The sample profile shows around 200,000 distinct CDR3 sequences; over 55% of them were found once. Of the sample, about 25% falls within the top ten clones. RNA was extracted from bulk unsorted tissue and checked for quality with a NanoDrop ND-1000 and an Agilent 2100. The sample comprised lung tumor tissue. The source is a man in his 60s with non-small cell lung cancer.

A remark on this clonotype: At one end, the junction sequence differs from germline, possibly due to a read error. This chain uses TRBV11-1 with TRBJ2-1, with 7 bases matching TRBD1. This CDR3 is built from 13 residues. Per germline, CDR1 SGHAT and CDR2 FQDESV (reference sequence). CDR3 sequence reads: CASLDRSYNELFF. The CDR3, as DNA: TGTGCCAGCTTGGACAGGTCCTACAATGAGCTGTTCTTC. Supplemented by reference TRBV11-1 and TRBJ2-1, the full variable domain reads EAEVAQSPRYKITEKSQAVAFWCDPISGHATLYWYRQILGQGPELLVQFQDESVVDDSQLPKDRFSAERLKGVDSTLKIQPAELGDSAMYLCASLDRSYNELFFGPGTRLTVL.

The chain has TRBV20-1 and TRBJ1-2; possibly TRBD1 for D (5 bases). With 7 bases removed from V and 1 base from J, the gap between germline ends came to 16 bases. This CDR3 contains 14 residues. Germline V gene data show CDR1 as DFQATT and CDR2 as SNEGSKA (reference sequence). The CDR3 DNA reads TGCAGTGTCCCTGCGGGGGAACATAACTATGGCTACACCTTC. Translation: CSVPAGEHNYGYTF.

Points on this clonotype: Compared with germline, one end of the junction differs, possibly owing to a read error. The rearrangement links TRBV28 to TRBJ2-1; no clear D gene. Looked up from germline, CDR1 is MDHEN and CDR2 is SYDVKM. The CDR3 is made up of 12 amino acids. For the CDR3, the DNA is TGTGCCAGTAGTTTATTAGGGTCGGAGCAGTTCTTC. Amino acid sequence: CASSLLGSEQFF.